Many counts were recorded for the clone carrying this T cell receptor (beta chain). TCRdb independently ran MiXCR on the 5' RACE reads; one entry per CDR3 protein. The table records tens of thousands of distinct CDR3 sequences, about 5.3% of them present only once. The V gene lost 4 bases and the J gene lost 0 bases, with 20 bases spanning the gap. The germline CDR1 and CDR2 sequences are SEHNR and FQNEAQ (reference sequence). This CDR3 is 18 amino acids long. These data come from a study of early T cells in non-severe SARS-CoV-2 infection. Material for sequencing was whole blood. The rearrangement joins TRBV7-9 to TRBJ2-3; D is perhaps TRBD1 (6 bases). The source is an adult who was a healthcare worker with PCR-confirmed SARS-CoV-2 infection or an uninfected control (not recorded which). The CDR3 nucleotides are TGTGCCAGCAGCTCAATGACCTGGTGGCAGGGGAGCACAGATACGCAGTATTTT. This gives the protein CASSSMTWWQGSTDTQYF.